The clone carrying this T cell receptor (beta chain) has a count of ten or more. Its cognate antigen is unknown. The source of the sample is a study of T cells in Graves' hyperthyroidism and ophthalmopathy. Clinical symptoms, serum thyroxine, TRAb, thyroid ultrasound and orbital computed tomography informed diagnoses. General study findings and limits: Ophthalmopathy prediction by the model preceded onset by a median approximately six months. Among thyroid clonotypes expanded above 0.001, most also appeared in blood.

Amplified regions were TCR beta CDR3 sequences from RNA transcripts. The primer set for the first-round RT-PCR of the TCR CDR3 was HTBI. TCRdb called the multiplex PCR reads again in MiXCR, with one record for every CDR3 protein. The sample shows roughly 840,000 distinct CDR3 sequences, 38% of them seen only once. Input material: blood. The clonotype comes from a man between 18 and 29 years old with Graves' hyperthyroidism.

The CDR3 DNA sequence: TGCAGCGTTGAAGGTGGGGCGAACACTGAAGCTTTCTTT. Translated, it gives CSVEGGANTEAFF. This chain links TRBV29-1 with TRBJ1-1; TRBD1 might be the D (5 bases). Trimming pared 1 base from V and 1 base from J, leaving 7 bases between. This CDR3 region has 13 residues. The germline V gene encodes CDR1 SQVTM and CDR2 ANQGSEA.